This T cell receptor beta chain was profiled in a study of pediatric ulcerative colitis. Study-level points and caveats: Rectal repertoires separated controls, mild-moderate and acute severe colitis.

Germline V gene data show CDR1 as MNHEY and CDR2 as SMNVEV (reference sequence). The V gene end was trimmed by 5 bases and the J gene end by 6 bases; junction bases not matched to a gene: 5. There are 15 residues in the CDR3. Libraries were prepared by immunoSEQ multiplex PCR; TCRdb keeps only in-frame clonotypes and omits some of them. There are about 35,000 clones in the sample; 80% to 85% occur only once, and 0.8% to 1.1% lies in the top ten. Rectal tissue came from one to two pinch biopsies taken at colonoscopy. Remarks on this clone: Its target is unknown.

This sequence joins TRBV27 and TRBJ2-1, with 12 bases matching TRBD1. Material: gut tissue. The sequence was collected from a boy between 10 and 17 years old with mild ulcerative colitis. CDR3 protein: CASSPGTGGRNEQFF. The CDR3 nucleotides are TGTGCCAGCAGTCCTGGGACAGGGGGCCGCAATGAGCAGTTCTTC.